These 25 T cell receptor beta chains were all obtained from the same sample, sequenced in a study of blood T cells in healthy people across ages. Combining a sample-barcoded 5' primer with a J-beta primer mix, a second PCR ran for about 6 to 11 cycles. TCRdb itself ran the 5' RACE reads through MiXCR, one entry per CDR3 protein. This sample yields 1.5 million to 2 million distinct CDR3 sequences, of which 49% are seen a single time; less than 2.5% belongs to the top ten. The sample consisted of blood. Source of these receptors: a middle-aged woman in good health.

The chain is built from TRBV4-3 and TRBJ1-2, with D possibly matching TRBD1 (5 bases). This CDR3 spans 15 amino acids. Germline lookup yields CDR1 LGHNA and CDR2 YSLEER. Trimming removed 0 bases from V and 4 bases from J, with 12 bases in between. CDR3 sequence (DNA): TGCGCCAGCAGCCAAGATGGGGACCTACCCTATGGCTACACCTTC. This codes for CASSQDGDLPYGYTF.

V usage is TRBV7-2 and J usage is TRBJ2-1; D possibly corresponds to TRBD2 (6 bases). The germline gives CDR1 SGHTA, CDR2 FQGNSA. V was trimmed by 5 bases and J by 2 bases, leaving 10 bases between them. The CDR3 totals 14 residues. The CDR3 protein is CASSRTIAYNEQFF. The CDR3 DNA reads TGTGCCAGCAGCCGGACTATCGCCTACAATGAGCAGTTCTTC.

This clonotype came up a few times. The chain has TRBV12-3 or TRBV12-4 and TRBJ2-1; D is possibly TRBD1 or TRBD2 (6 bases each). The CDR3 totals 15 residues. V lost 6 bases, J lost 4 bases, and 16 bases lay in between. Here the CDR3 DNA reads TGTGCCAGCAGGAGACAGACGGGGGCTTACAATGAGCAGTTCTTC. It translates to CASRRQTGAYNEQFF.

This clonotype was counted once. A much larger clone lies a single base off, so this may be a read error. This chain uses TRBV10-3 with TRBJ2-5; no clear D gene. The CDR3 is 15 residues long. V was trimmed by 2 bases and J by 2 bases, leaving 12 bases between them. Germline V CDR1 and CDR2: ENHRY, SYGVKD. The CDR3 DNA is TGTGCCATCAGTGAGCCCGTGACACCACAAGAGACCCAGTACTTC. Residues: CAISEPVTPQETQYF.

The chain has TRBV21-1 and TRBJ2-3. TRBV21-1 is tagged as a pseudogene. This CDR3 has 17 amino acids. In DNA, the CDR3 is TGTGCCAGCAGCAAAGGGATTAGGGATTTCGGCACAGATACGCAGTATTTT. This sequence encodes CASSKGIRDFGTDTQYF.

The CDR3 DNA reads as TGTGCCAGCAGCTTAGTAACAGCCAGGGGATATGGCTACACCTTC. It specifies CASSLVTARGYGYTF. The V call is TRBV7-8, the J call TRBJ1-2; D might be TRBD1 (6 bases). The germline V gene encodes CDR1 SGHVS and CDR2 FQNEAQ. Trimming took 1 base from V and 5 from J, leaving 14 bases between them. CDR3 length: 15 amino acids.

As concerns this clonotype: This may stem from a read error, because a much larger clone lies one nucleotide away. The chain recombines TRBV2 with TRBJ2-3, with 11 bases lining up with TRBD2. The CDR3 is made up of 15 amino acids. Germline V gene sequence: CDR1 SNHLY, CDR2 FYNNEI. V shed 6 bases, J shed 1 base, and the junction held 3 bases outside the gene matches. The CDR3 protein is CASRMTSGGTDTQYF. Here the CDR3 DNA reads TGTGCCAGCAGGATGACTAGCGGGGGCACAGATACGCAGTATTTT.

The CDR3 sequence is CASREDSNQETQFF. CDR3 sequence (DNA): TGTGCCAGCAGAGAGGACAGCAACCAAGAGACCCAGTTCTTC. The rearrangement links TRBV2 to TRBJ2-5, with a weak D call TRBD1 (6 bases). The end of the DNA is better explained by TRBJ2-1, so the J call may be wrong. The CDR3 runs 14 residues. CDR1 and CDR2 from the germline V gene are SNHLY and FYNNEI.

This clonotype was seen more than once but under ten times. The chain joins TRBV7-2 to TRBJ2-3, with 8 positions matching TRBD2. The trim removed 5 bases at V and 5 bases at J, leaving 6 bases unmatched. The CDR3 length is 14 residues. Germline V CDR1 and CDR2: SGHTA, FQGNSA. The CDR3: CASSMIAGRDTQYF. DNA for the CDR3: TGTGCCAGCAGCATGATAGCGGGACGAGATACGCAGTATTTT.

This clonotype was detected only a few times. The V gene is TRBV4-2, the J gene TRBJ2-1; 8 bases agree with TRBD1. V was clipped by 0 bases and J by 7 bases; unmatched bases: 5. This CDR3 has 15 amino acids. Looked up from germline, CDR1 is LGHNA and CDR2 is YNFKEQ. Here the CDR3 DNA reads TGTGCCAGCAGCCAAGATTTGAGGACAGGGAATGAGCAGTTCTTC. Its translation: CASSQDLRTGNEQFF.

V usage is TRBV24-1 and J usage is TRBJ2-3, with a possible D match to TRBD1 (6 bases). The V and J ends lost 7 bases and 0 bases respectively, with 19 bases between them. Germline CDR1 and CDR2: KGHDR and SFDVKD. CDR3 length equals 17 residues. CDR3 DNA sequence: TGTGCCACCAGCCCTAGACAGGACTCCCTTAGCACAGATACGCAGTATTTT. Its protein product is CATSPRQDSLSTDTQYF.

DNA of the CDR3: TGTGCCAGCAGCGTATTGGACAGGGGTCTTGGCGGTGAAGCTTTCTTT. This encodes CASSVLDRGLGGEAFF. This sequence joins TRBV9 and TRBJ1-1, with 9 bases that match TRBD1. Trimming removed 1 base from V and 7 bases from J; junction bases left unmatched: 11. The CDR3 loop spans 16 amino acids. Per the germline V gene, CDR1 is SGDLS and CDR2 is YYNGEE.

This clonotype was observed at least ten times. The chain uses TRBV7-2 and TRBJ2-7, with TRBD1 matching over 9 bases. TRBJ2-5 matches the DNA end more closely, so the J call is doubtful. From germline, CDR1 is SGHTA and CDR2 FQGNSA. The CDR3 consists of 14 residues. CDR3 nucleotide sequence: TGTGCCAGCAGCGTAGACAGGGGGTTAGAGACCCAGTACTTC. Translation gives CASSVDRGLETQYF.

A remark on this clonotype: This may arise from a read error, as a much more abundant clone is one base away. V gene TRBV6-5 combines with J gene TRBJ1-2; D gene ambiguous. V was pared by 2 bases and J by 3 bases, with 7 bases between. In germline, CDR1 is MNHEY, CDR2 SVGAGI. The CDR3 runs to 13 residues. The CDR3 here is CASSYGRDYGYTF. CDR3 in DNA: TGTGCCAGCAGTTACGGGCGGGACTATGGCTACACCTTC.

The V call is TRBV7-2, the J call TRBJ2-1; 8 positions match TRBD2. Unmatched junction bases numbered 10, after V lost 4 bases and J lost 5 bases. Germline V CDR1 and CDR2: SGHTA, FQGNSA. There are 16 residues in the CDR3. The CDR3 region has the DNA TGTGCCAGCAGCTCGATTCGGGGGGGATTTAACAATGAGCAGTTCTTC. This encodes CASSSIRGGFNNEQFF.

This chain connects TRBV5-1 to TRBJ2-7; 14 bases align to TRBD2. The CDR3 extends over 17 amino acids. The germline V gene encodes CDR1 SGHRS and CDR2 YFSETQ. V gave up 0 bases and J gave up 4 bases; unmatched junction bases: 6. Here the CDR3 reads CASSLGRLAGGPYEQYF. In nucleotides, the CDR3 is TGCGCCAGCAGCTTGGGTAGACTAGCGGGGGGGCCTTACGAGCAGTACTTC.

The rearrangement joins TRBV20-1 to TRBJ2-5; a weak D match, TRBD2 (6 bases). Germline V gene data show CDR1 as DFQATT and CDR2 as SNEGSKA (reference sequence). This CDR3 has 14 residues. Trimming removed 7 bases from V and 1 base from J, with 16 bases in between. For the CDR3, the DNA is TGCAGTGAGATAACCCGGACTATCCAAGAGACCCAGTACTTC. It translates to CSEITRTIQETQYF.

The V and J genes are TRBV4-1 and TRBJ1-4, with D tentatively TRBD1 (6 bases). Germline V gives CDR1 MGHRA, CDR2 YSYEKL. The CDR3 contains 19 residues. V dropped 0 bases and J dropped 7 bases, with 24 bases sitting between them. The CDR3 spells CASSQDAGFGGGVGEKLFF. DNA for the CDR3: TGCGCCAGCAGCCAAGATGCGGGGTTTGGGGGGGGCGTAGGTGAAAAACTGTTTTTT.

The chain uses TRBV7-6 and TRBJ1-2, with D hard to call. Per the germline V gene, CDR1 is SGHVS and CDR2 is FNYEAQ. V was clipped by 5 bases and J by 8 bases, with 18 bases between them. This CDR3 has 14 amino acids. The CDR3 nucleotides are TGTGCCAGCAGCAAGGGCGGGTCCGGGGAAGGCTACACCTTC. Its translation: CASSKGGSGEGYTF.

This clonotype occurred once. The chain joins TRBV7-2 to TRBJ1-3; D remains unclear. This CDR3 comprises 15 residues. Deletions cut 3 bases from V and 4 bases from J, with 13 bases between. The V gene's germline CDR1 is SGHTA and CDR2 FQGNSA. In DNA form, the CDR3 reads TGTGCCAGCAGCTTTCCCCGAGGTATGGGAAACACCATATATTTT. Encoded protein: CASSFPRGMGNTIYF. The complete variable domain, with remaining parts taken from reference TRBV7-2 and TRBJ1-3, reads GAGVSQSPSNKVTEKGKDVELRCDPISGHTALYWYRQSLGQGLEFLIYFQGNSAPDKSGLPSDRFSAERTGGSVSTLTIQRTQQEDSAVYLCASSFPRGMGNTIYFGEGSWLTVV.

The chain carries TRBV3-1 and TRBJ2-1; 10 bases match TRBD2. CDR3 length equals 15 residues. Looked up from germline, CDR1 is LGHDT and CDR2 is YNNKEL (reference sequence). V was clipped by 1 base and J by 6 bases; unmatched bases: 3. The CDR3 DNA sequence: TGTGCCAGCAGCCAAGCAGCGGGGGGGCGCAATGAGCAGTTCTTC. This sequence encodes CASSQAAGGRNEQFF.

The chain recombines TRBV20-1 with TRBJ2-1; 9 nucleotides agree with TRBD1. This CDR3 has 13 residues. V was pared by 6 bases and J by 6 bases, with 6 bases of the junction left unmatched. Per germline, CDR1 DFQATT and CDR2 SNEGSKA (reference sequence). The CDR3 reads CSAPGQGGNEQFF. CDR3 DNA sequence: TGCAGTGCACCGGGACAGGGTGGCAATGAGCAGTTCTTC.

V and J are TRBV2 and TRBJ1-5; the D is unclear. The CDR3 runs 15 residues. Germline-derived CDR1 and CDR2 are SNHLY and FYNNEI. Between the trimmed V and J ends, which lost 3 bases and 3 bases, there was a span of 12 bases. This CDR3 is CASSDWKGINQPQHF. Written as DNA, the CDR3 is TGTGCCAGCAGTGATTGGAAAGGAATCAATCAGCCCCAGCATTTT.

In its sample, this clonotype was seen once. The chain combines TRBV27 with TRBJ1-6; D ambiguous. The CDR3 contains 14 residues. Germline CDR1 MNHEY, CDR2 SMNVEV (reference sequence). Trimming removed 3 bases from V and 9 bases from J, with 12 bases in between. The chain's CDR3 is CASSFRASGSPLHF. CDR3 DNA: TGTGCCAGCAGTTTTAGGGCCTCCGGTTCACCCCTCCACTTT.

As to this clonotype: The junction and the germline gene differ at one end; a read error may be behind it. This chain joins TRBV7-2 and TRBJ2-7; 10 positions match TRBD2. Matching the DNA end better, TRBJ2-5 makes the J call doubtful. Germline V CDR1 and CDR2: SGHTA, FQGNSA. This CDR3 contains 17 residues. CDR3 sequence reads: CASSLAVAGGNQKTQYF. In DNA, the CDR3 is TGTGCCAGCAGCTTAGCGGTAGCGGGGGGAAACCAAAAGACCCAGTACTTC.